Reported below is one T cell receptor (beta chain). No antigen is known for it. Nothing much larger sits one base from this clone, and base qualities are not available. The data derive from a study of blood T cell repertoires in COVID-19 (dated by TCRdb to the early 2020s). Describing the broader study: The collaborator samples originated in the United States, Italy and Spain and spanned the acute and convalescent phases of COVID-19. Sample metadata almost always included a de-identified subject ID, COVID-19 status, age in years and sex. A freely available public database, intended as a resource for researchers studying the immune response to SARS-CoV-2, is where the repertoires were released. The prospective study material was composed of cDNA or gDNA derived from T cells, B-cell-depleted T cells, or PBMCs. Subjects who had been exposed to COVID-19, were actively infected with it, or had recovered from it provided the deeply sampled blood TCRbeta repertoires that made up the dataset. Where available, HLA class I and class II types were taken from metadata supplied by the sample provider and were not determined by assay-based typing. Samples came from the ongoing ImmuneRACE study (first 160 participants) plus 1,254 subjects from 6 global collaborators. Points the paper makes about the study in general: The quantity of clinical and demographic metadata differed by source and by participant and was supplied without curation.

Each collaborating institution followed its own protocols to collect whole blood in K2EDTA tubes. Collaborator samples were shipped for TCRbeta analysis as frozen whole blood, isolated PBMCs, or DNA extracted from either sample type. The junction carries 18 bases between V and J, which are trimmed by 0 bases and 8 bases respectively. Including the terminal cysteine and phenylalanine, the CDR3 comprises 16 residues. CDR3 DNA is the only sequence kept; it has 48 bases, read in frame from the first base. CDR1 and CDR2 are read off the germline V gene as SGHRS and YFSETQ. The immunoSEQ Assay, a bias-controlled multiplex PCR, was used to amplify TCRbeta CDR3 regions from genomic DNA. The paper's processing steps were these. Within the assay, amplification of reference gene primers was used to estimate how many nucleated cells each sample contained. Sequence reads were collapsed and filtered to measure the absolute abundance of every unique TCRbeta CDR3 rearrangement. Productive Simpson clonality was computed per sample as the square root of Simpson's diversity index over productive rearrangements. The immuneACCESS repertoire file appears here via TCRdb, limited to in-frame rearrangements. These files lack a portion of the clones; in checked studies, under half of the deficit traces to unresolved V genes, and the cause of the others is not known. The DNA was the basis for D and trimming; V, J and clone size are from that table. The sample contains 84,000 or so clones, 80% of them found a single time. 15% to 20% of the sample belongs to the ten largest clones.

The rearrangement combines TRBV5-1 with TRBJ2-1; the D segment could be TRBD2, given 6 matching bases. The source of this sequence is a woman of 80 years or more with acute or convalescent COVID-19. The material sequenced was peripheral blood. In nucleotides, the sequence is TGCGCCAGCAGCTTGGAAGTTAGTAGGGGCGGGGATGAGCAGTTCTTC. It translates to CASSLEVSRGGDEQFF.